This T cell receptor (beta chain) was sequenced in a study of cytomegalovirus exposure and HLA in healthy donors. About the study: Approximately 180 million T cells yielded 90 million to 130 million unique TCR beta sequences, as an earlier analysis found. Overall study results and limits: The study reported that TCR beta sequences accurately predicted HLA-A and HLA-B alleles in most subjects. Common viral pathogens seemed to be connected with several of the most significant clusters, according to a later analysis.

The PCR employed 60 Vbeta primers together with 13 Jbeta primers. The protocol was immunoSEQ multiplex PCR, while the TCRdb copy is restricted to in-frame clones and leaves out a portion. The table lists 150,000 to 200,000 clones, around 76% of them singletons. This CDR3 is built from 16 residues. J gave up 0 bases and V 0 bases, and 3 bases lay outside the gene matches. The germline V gene encodes CDR1 SGDLS and CDR2 YYNGEE. Nominally healthy donors provided the samples, though records likely missed some immune exposures. Remarks on this clone: Its target is unknown.

The chain employs TRBV9 and TRBJ2-1, with 7 bases that match TRBD1. The TCR was taken from a man in his forties in good health and CMV-seronegative. The sample was PBMCs. CDR3 amino acids: CASSVVGGTSYNEQFF. The CDR3 nucleotides read TGTGCCAGCAGCGTAGTAGGGGGCACCTCCTACAATGAGCAGTTCTTC.